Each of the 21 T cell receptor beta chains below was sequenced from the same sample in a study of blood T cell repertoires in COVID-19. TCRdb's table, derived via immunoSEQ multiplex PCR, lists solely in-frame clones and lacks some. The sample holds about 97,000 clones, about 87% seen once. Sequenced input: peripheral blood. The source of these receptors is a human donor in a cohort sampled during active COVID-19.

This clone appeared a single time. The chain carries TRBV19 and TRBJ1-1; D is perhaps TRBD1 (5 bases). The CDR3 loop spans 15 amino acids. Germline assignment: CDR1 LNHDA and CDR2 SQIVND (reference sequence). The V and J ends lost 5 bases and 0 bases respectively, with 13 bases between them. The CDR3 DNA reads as TGTGCCAGTAGTCCCACGGACATATTGAACACTGAAGCTTTCTTT. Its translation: CASSPTDILNTEAFF.

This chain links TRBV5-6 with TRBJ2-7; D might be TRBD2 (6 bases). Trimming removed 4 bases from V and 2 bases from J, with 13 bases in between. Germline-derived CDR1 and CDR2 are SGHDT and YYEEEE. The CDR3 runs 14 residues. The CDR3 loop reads CASSRPGLTYEQYF. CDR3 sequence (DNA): TGTGCCAGCAGCCGCCCGGGACTCACCTACGAGCAGTACTTC.

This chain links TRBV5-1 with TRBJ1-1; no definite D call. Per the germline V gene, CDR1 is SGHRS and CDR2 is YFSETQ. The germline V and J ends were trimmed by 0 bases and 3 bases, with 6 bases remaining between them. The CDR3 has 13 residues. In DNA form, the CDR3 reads TGCGCCAGCAGCTTGGCACAGCACACTGAAGCTTTCTTT. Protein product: CASSLAQHTEAFF.

The CDR3 coding sequence is TGTGCCAGCAGTCCAGGGACAGGGGGCGCTGAGGGCTACACCTTC. As protein: CASSPGTGGAEGYTF. The V call is TRBV6-5, the J call TRBJ1-2; 12 bases are a match to TRBD1. Trimming cost V 5 bases and J 8 bases; bases outside gene matches: 9. This CDR3 contains 15 residues. Germline CDR1 and CDR2: MNHEY and SVGAGI.

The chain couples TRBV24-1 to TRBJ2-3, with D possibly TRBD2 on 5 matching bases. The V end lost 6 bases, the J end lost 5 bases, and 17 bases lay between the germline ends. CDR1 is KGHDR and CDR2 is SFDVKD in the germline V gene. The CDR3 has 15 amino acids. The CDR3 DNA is TGTGCCACCAGTCGGGGAGACTCCTGGATAGATACGCAGTATTTT. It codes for CATSRGDSWIDTQYF.

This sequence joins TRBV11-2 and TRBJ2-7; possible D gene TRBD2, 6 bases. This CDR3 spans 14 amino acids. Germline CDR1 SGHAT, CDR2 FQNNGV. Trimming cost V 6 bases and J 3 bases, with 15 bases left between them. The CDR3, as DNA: TGTGCCAGCAGGAGACTAGACACCCTCTACGAGCAGTACTTC. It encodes CASRRLDTLYEQYF.

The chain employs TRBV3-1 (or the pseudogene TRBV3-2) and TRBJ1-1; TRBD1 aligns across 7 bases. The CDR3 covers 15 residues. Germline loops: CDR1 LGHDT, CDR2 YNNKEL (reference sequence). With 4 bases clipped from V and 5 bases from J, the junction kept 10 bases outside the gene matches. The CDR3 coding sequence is TGTGCCAGCAGCCCCAGGGGGTCGGAGGGAACTGAAGCTTTCTTT. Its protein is CASSPRGSEGTEAFF.

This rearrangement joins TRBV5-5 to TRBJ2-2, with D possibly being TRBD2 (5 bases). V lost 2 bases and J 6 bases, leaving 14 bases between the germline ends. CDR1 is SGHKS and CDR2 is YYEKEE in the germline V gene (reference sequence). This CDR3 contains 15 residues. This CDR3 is CASSFLGSGAGELFF. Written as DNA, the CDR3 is TGTGCCAGCAGCTTCTTGGGGAGCGGAGCCGGGGAGCTGTTTTTT.

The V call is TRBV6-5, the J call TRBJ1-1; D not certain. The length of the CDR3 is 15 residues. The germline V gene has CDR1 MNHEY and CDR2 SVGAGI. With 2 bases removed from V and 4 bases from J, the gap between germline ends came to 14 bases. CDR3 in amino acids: CASSYAVEFPTEAFF. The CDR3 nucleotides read TGTGCCAGCAGTTACGCCGTAGAGTTTCCCACTGAAGCTTTCTTT.

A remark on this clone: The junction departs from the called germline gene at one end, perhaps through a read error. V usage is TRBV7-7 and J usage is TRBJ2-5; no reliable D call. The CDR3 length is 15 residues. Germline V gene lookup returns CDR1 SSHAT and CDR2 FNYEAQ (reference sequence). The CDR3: CASSLSFSPQETQYF. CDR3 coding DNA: TGTGCTAGCAGCTTATCTTTCAGTCCGCAAGAGACCCAGTACTTC.

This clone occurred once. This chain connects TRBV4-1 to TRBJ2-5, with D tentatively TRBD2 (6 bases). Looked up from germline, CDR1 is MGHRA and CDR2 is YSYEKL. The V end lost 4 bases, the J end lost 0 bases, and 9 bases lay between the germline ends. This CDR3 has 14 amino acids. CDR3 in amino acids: CASSPGGYQETQYF. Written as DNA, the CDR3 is TGCGCCAGCAGCCCCGGGGGATACCAAGAGACCCAGTACTTC.

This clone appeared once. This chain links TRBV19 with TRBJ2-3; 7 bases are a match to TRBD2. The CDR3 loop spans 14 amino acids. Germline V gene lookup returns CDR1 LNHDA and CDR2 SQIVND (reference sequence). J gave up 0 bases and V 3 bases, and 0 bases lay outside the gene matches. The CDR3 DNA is TGTGCCAGTAGTATTAGCGGGAGCACAGATACGCAGTATTTT. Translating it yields CASSISGSTDTQYF.

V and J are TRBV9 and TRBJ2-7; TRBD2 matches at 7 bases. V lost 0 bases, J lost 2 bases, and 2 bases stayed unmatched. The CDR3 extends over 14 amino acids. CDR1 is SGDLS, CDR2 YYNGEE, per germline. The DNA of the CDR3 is TGTGCCAGCAGCGTAGGTCTAGCGGCCTACGAGCAGTACTTC. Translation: CASSVGLAAYEQYF.

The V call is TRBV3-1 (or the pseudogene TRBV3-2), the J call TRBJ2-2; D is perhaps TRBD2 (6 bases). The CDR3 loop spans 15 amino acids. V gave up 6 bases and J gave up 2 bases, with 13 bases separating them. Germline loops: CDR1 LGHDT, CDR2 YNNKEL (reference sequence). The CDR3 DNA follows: TGTGCCAGCAGTCTCGCTAGCGATAACACCGGGGAGCTGTTTTTT. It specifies CASSLASDNTGELFF.

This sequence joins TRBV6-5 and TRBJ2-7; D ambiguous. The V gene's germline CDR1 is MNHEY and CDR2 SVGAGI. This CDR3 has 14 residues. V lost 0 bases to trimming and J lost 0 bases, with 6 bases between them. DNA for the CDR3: TGTGCCAGCAGTTACTCGAGTAGCTCCTACGAGCAGTACTTC. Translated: CASSYSSSSYEQYF.

The CDR3, as DNA: TGTGCCACCATCAGCGGGGATGAGCAGTTCTTC. This encodes CATISGDEQFF. The chain is built from TRBV13 and TRBJ2-1; 7 bases match TRBD2. V dropped 10 bases and J dropped 8; count of bases not matched to a gene: 5. This CDR3 is built from 11 residues. From germline, CDR1 is PRHDT and CDR2 FYEKMQ (reference sequence).

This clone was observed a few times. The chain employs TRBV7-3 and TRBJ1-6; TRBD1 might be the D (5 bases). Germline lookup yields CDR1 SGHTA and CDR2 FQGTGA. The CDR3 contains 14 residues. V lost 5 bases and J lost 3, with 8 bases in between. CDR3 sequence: CASSITGYNSPLHF. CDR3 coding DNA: TGTGCCAGCAGCATCACAGGCTATAATTCACCCCTCCACTTT.

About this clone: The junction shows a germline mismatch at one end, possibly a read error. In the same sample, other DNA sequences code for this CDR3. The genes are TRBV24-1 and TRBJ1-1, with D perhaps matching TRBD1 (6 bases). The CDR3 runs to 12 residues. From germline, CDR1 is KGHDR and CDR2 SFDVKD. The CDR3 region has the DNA TGTGCCACCAGTGAGTTACCGGGACAACTTCTCTTT. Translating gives CATSELPGQLLF.

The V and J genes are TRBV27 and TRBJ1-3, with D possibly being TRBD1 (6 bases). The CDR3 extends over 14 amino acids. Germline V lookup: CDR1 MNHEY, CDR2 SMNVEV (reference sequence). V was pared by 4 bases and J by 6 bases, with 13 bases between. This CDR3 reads CASSSRDTENTIYF. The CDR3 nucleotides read TGTGCCAGCAGTTCCCGGGACACTGAAAACACCATATATTTT.

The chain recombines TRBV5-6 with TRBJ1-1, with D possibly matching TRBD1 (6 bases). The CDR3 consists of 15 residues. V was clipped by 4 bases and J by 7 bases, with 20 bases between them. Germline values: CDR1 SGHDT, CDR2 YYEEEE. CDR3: CASSDRIRAVGEAFF. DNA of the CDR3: TGTGCCAGCAGCGACAGGATCCGGGCGGTTGGTGAAGCTTTCTTT.

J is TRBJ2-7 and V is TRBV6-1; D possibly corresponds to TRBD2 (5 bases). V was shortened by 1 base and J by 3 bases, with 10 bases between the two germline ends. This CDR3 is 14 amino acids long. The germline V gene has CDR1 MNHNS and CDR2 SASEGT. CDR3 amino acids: CASSEGRGSYEQYF. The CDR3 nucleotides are TGTGCCAGCAGTGAAGGCCGGGGAAGCTACGAGCAGTACTTC.